The 23 T cell receptor beta chains listed next were all sequenced from one sample in a study of response to subunit inactivated influenza vaccine. TCRdb reprocessed the RT-PCR reads with MiXCR, giving one entry per CDR3 protein. The repertoire holds 600,000 to 850,000 distinct CDR3 sequences, with approximately 14% as singletons. The specimen was PBMCs from blood, collected 14 to 15 days before vaccination. Receptor source: a man aged 50-59 years who received an inactivated influenza vaccine.

This clonotype showed up many times. The chain joins TRBV5-6 to TRBJ2-7; D is unresolved. Germline CDR1 and CDR2: SGHDT and YYEEEE. Between the trimmed V and J ends, which lost 3 bases and 2 bases, there was a span of 15 bases. The CDR3 consists of 15 residues. CDR3 nucleotide sequence: TGTGCCAGCAGCTGGGGTTTTGCGCCAACCTACGAGCAGTACTTC. It translates to CASSWGFAPTYEQYF.

This clonotype turned up a few times. V and J are TRBV5-6 and TRBJ2-3, with 9 bases identical to TRBD2. There are 14 residues in the CDR3. V shed 5 bases, J shed 4 bases, and the junction held 5 bases outside the gene matches. CDR1 and CDR2 from the germline V gene are SGHDT and YYEEEE. CDR3 DNA sequence: TGTGCCAGCAGTGAGGCTAGCGGGGCAGATACGCAGTATTTT. It encodes CASSEASGADTQYF.

There are a few counts of this clonotype. This sequence joins TRBV7-2 and TRBJ2-5, with D perhaps given as TRBD1 or TRBD2 (5 bases each). Trimming cost V 5 bases and J 5 bases, with 18 bases left between them. The CDR3 covers 15 residues. The germline V gene encodes CDR1 SGHTA and CDR2 FQGNSA. CDR3 sequence (DNA): TGTGCCAGCAGCGCCACAGGTGGGAGTTGGGAGACCCAGTACTTC. This codes for CASSATGGSWETQYF.

This clonotype was seen only a few times. The V and J genes are TRBV5-1 and TRBJ2-7, with 9 bases matching TRBD2. The CDR3 spans 15 residues. The germline V gene has CDR1 SGHRS and CDR2 YFSETQ. The J segment lost 2 bases and the V segment lost 5 bases, leaving 8 bases of the junction unmatched. The CDR3 loop is CASRTAGGRTYEQYF. CDR3 sequence (DNA): TGCGCCAGCAGAACCGCGGGGGGGAGAACCTACGAGCAGTACTTC.

CDR3 DNA: TGTGCCATCGATCAAACTAGCGGGGGTAGCACAGATACGCAGTATTTT. Translating gives CAIDQTSGGSTDTQYF. This chain joins TRBV10-3 and TRBJ2-3; 11 bases align to TRBD2. Germline V lookup: CDR1 ENHRY, CDR2 SYGVKD. V lost 8 bases to trimming and J lost 0 bases; unmatched junction nucleotides: 7. The CDR3 totals 16 residues.

This chain links TRBV6-1 with TRBJ2-5, with 7 bases matching TRBD2. The germline gives CDR1 MNHNS, CDR2 SASEGT. This CDR3 spans 14 amino acids. The V segment lost 6 bases and the J segment 0 bases; nucleotides outside the gene matches: 4. CDR3 DNA: TGTGCCAGCAGGAACGGGGGGTACCAAGAGACCCAGTACTTC. It encodes CASRNGGYQETQYF.

This clonotype occurred a few times. The genes are TRBV5-1 and TRBJ1-1, with D hard to call. The CDR3 is 14 residues long. Germline loops: CDR1 SGHRS, CDR2 YFSETQ. The germline V and J ends were trimmed by 2 bases and 11 bases, with 19 bases remaining between them. The CDR3 DNA reads TGCGCCAGCAGCTTCGGCGAAAGGGAGGTCTTTGCTTTCTTT. It codes for CASSFGEREVFAFF.

CDR3 sequence reads: CASSPTGGSSIEQFF. The CDR3 DNA is TGTGCCAGCTCACCAACAGGGGGAAGTTCCATTGAGCAGTTCTTC. The rearrangement uses TRBV18 and TRBJ2-1, with 8 bases identical to TRBD1. This CDR3 has 15 residues. The V gene's germline CDR1 is KGHSH and CDR2 LQKENI. V shed 2 bases, J shed 9 bases, and the junction held 9 bases outside the gene matches.

This clonotype was detected a few times. The V call is TRBV27, the J call TRBJ1-2; TRBD1 aligns across 12 bases. The CDR3 spans 14 residues. The V gene's germline CDR1 is MNHEY and CDR2 SMNVEV (reference sequence). J gave up 8 bases and V 3 bases, and 4 bases lay outside the gene matches. CDR3 residues: CASSLGQGAPGYTF. The CDR3 region has the DNA TGTGCCAGCAGTTTGGGACAGGGGGCGCCCGGCTACACCTTC.

The table lists this clonotype with many counts. The rearrangement links TRBV10-2 to TRBJ1-5, with a tentative D call TRBD1 (6 bases). In germline, CDR1 is WSHSY, CDR2 SAAADI. CDR3 length equals 14 residues. Trimming left V 4 bases short and J 2 bases short, with 9 bases between. The chain's CDR3 is CASSAYRGNQPQHF. The CDR3 DNA is TGCGCCAGCAGTGCTTACAGGGGCAATCAGCCCCAGCATTTT.

This clonotype was seen a handful of times. This sequence joins TRBV24-1 and TRBJ2-1; no definite D call. V lost 3 bases and J lost 3, with 11 bases in between. Germline CDR1 is KGHDR and CDR2 is SFDVKD. The CDR3 has 15 amino acids. The CDR3 coding sequence is TGTGCCACCAGTGATCCGGTAGCTGACTACAATGAGCAGTTCTTC. Protein product: CATSDPVADYNEQFF.

This clonotype was counted only a few times. J is TRBJ1-6 and V is TRBV12-3 or TRBV12-4; TRBD1 matches at 9 bases. The V and J ends lost 5 bases and 8 bases, in that order; junction bases with no gene match: 4. This CDR3 has 14 amino acids. For the CDR3, the DNA is TGTGCCAGCAGTGCGGGACAGGGTTATTCACCCCTCCACTTT. Translation: CASSAGQGYSPLHF.

The sample holds many counts of this clonotype. The V and J genes are TRBV4-3 and TRBJ2-1; 7 bases agree with TRBD2. Unmatched junction bases numbered 16, after V lost 0 bases and J lost 8 bases. The CDR3 is 18 residues long. Germline CDR1 and CDR2: LGHNA and YSLEER. Here the CDR3 reads CASSQDSGGRGSWYEQFF. CDR3 sequence (DNA): TGCGCCAGCAGCCAAGATAGCGGCGGGCGCGGGAGTTGGTATGAGCAGTTCTTC.

This clonotype was seen only a few times. The J gene is TRBJ1-6, the V gene TRBV4-3; 7 bases map to TRBD1. The germline V gene has CDR1 LGHNA and CDR2 YSLEER. The CDR3 is 18 residues long. V shed 0 bases, J shed 7 bases, and the junction held 12 bases outside the gene matches. CDR3: CASSQDSFSRGVNSPLHF. DNA for the CDR3: TGCGCCAGCAGCCAAGATTCTTTTTCCAGGGGGGTCAATTCACCCCTCCACTTT.

This clonotype has at least ten counts. The genes are TRBV7-9 and TRBJ1-5; 7 bases match TRBD1. V shed 5 bases and J 1 base; nucleotides not matched to a gene: 5. This CDR3 is built from 15 residues. Germline V gene sequence: CDR1 SEHNR, CDR2 FQNEAQ (reference sequence). In nucleotides, the CDR3 is TGTGCCAGCAGCGCAGGCAGGGGGAGCAATCAGCCCCAGCATTTT. Protein product: CASSAGRGSNQPQHF. Variable domain in full (rest from reference TRBV7-9 and TRBJ1-5): DTGVSQNPRHKITKRGQNVTFRCDPISEHNRLYWYRQTLGQGPEFLTYFQNEAQLEKSRLLSDRFSAERPKGSFSTLEIQRTEQGDSAMYLCASSAGRGSNQPQHFGDGTRLSIL.

The table lists this clonotype with a few counts. The gene calls are TRBV5-1 and TRBJ1-3; D remains unclear. The CDR3 consists of 15 residues. Per the germline V gene, CDR1 is SGHRS and CDR2 is YFSETQ. The V gene lost 0 bases and the J gene lost 0 bases, with 7 bases spanning the gap. The CDR3 loop reads CASSLGGASGNTIYF. CDR3 nucleotides: TGCGCCAGCAGCTTGGGCGGCGCCTCTGGAAACACCATATATTTT.

The V gene is TRBV30, the J gene TRBJ1-1, with no clear D. The ends were cut back, 3 bases at V and 1 base at J, with 12 bases in the middle. CDR1 GTSNPN and CDR2 SVGIG come from the germline V gene (reference sequence). The CDR3 has 14 residues. The CDR3 loop is CAWRSGSANTEAFF. CDR3 coding DNA: TGTGCCTGGAGATCGGGATCGGCGAACACTGAAGCTTTCTTT.

There are a few counts of this clonotype. The chain uses TRBV5-1 and TRBJ2-7, with no clear D. The CDR3 totals 14 residues. V shed 6 bases and J shed 0 bases, with 13 bases lying between them. Germline CDR1 is SGHRS and CDR2 is YFSETQ. The CDR3 sequence: CASTSRPSSYEQYF. The CDR3 region has the DNA TGCGCCAGCACCTCAAGGCCAAGCTCCTACGAGCAGTACTTC.

V gene TRBV30 combines with J gene TRBJ1-1; D gene unclear. The length of the CDR3 is 11 residues. V dropped 4 bases and J dropped 6 bases, with 9 bases sitting between them. Germline CDR1 GTSNPN, CDR2 SVGIG (reference sequence). The chain's CDR3 is CAWTIGAEAFF. As DNA, the CDR3 is TGTGCCTGGACAATTGGGGCTGAAGCTTTCTTT. Filled out from reference TRBV30 and TRBJ1-1, the complete variable domain reads SQTIHQWPATLVQPVGSPLSLECTVEGTSNPNLYWYRQAAGRGLQLLFYSVGIGQISSEVPQNLSASRPQDRQFILSSKKLLLSDSGFYLCAWTIGAEAFFGQGTRLTVV.

This clonotype showed up just a few times. This chain joins TRBV5-6 and TRBJ2-3, with D perhaps matching TRBD1 (5 bases). Trimming left V 4 bases short and J 1 base short, with 13 bases between. This CDR3 region has 15 residues. CDR1 is SGHDT and CDR2 is YYEEEE in the germline V gene. The CDR3 loop is CASSDQQGGTDTQYF. The DNA of the CDR3 is TGTGCCAGCAGCGATCAACAAGGGGGCACAGATACGCAGTATTTT.

The rearrangement links TRBV20-1 to TRBJ1-1, with 7 bases identical to TRBD1. With 2 bases clipped from V and 8 bases from J, the junction kept 5 bases outside the gene matches. CDR1 is DFQATT, CDR2 SNEGSKA, per germline (reference sequence). This CDR3 has 12 residues. As DNA, the CDR3 is TGCAGTGCTAGACAACAGGGGCAGGAAGCTTTCTTT. It specifies CSARQQGQEAFF.

This chain links TRBV7-9 with TRBJ2-7; TRBD2 agrees at 10 bases. The V and J ends lost 5 bases and 2 bases, in that order; junction bases with no gene match: 6. The CDR3 consists of 15 residues. CDR1 SEHNR and CDR2 FQNEAQ come from the germline V gene (reference sequence). The CDR3 reads CASSPPSGGTYEQYF. CDR3 in DNA: TGTGCCAGCAGCCCGCCTAGCGGGGGAACCTACGAGCAGTACTTC.

This clonotype was seen more than once but under ten times. The V call is TRBV12-3 or TRBV12-4, the J call TRBJ2-1; TRBD2 matches 15 bases. J lost 0 bases, V lost 5 bases, and 11 bases had no gene match. The CDR3 contains 20 residues. CDR3 sequence reads: CASSPRGLAGGLGSYNEQFF. The CDR3 DNA sequence: TGTGCCAGCAGTCCCAGGGGACTAGCGGGAGGACTGGGCTCCTACAATGAGCAGTTCTTC.